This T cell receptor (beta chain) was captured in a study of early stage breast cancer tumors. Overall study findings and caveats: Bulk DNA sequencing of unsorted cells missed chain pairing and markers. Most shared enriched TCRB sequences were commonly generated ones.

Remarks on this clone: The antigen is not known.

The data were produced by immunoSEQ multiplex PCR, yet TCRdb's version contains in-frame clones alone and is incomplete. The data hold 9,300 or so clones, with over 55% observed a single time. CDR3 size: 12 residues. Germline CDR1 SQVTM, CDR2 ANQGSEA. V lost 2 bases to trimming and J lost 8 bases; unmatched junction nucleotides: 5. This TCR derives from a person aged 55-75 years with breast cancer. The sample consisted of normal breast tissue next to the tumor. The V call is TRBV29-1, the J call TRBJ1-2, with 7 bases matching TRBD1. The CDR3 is CSVESAGGGYTF. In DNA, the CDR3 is TGCAGCGTTGAATCGGCAGGGGGAGGCTACACCTTC.